The rows below give T cell receptor beta chains drawn from one sample of a study of blood T cell repertoires in COVID-19. Data came from immunoSEQ multiplex PCR; TCRdb stores just in-frame clones and leaves some out. The sample consists of about 310,000 clones, more than 75% of them appearing once. The sample was peripheral blood. Receptors originate from a man aged 50-60 years with active or convalescent COVID-19. The CDR3 runs from the conserved cysteine through the conserved F or W. A D gene is named only where the DNA matches it firmly. Rows may omit the clone size; those that give it use once, few, many or a size class.

CANSIRRGETQYF	TGTGCCAATTCAATAAGAAGAGGGGAGACCCAGTACTTC	TRBV7-8	TRBJ2-5	-	-
CASSHQGQGEETQYF	TGCGCCAGCAGCCACCAGGGACAGGGGGAAGAGACCCAGTACTTC	TRBV4-3	TRBJ2-5	TRBD1	-
CASRALDTSNYGYTF	TGTGCCAGCAGGGCACTGGACACTTCTAACTATGGCTACACCTTC	TRBV7-9	TRBJ1-2	-	-
CSVDSQGGLDTQYF	TGCAGCGTTGACTCCCAGGGTGGGTTAGATACGCAGTATTTT	TRBV29-1	TRBJ2-3	-	-
CASSQRTGGLTDTQYF	TGCGCCAGCAGCCAGAGGACAGGGGGTTTGACAGATACGCAGTATTTT	TRBV4-3	TRBJ2-3	TRBD1	-
CASSIEGDRGRTEAFF	TGTGCCAGTAGTATAGAGGGGGACAGGGGGCGGACTGAAGCTTTCTTT	TRBV19	TRBJ1-1	TRBD1	once
CASSLRWGVSGEAFF	TGTGCCAGCAGCCTACGGTGGGGGGTCTCGGGTGAAGCTTTCTTT	TRBV6-5	TRBJ1-1	-	-
CASQAPGDRYEQYF	TGTGCCAGTCAAGCGCCGGGGGACCGATACGAGCAGTACTTC	TRBV6-5	TRBJ2-7	-	few
CASRDTGAIREQYF	TGTGCCAGCAGGGACACAGGGGCCATACGGGAGCAGTACTTC	TRBV3-1/TRBV3-2	TRBJ2-7	TRBD1	-
CASSPLGLGAFPTF	TGTGCCAGCAGCCCCCTAGGGTTAGGGGCGTTCCCCACCTTC	TRBV7-9	TRBJ1-2	-	-
CATSDKDRGVYNEQFF	TGTGCCACCAGTGACAAGGACAGGGGGGTCTACAATGAGCAGTTCTTC	TRBV24-1	TRBJ2-1	TRBD1	-
CSVATGAYGYTF	TGCAGCGTCGCGACAGGGGCCTATGGCTACACCTTC	TRBV29-1	TRBJ1-2	TRBD1	-
CASSFQLSSYEQYF	TGTGCCAGCAGCTTCCAATTGAGCTCCTACGAGCAGTACTTC	TRBV5-6	TRBJ2-7	-	few
CASREGSTAVQPQHF	TGTGCCAGCAGGGAGGGTTCGACCGCCGTCCAGCCCCAGCATTTT	TRBV6-5	TRBJ1-5	-	-
CASSQDWEGNGYTF	TGTGCCAGCAGCCAAGATTGGGAGGGGAATGGCTACACCTTC	TRBV3-1/TRBV3-2	TRBJ1-2	-	-